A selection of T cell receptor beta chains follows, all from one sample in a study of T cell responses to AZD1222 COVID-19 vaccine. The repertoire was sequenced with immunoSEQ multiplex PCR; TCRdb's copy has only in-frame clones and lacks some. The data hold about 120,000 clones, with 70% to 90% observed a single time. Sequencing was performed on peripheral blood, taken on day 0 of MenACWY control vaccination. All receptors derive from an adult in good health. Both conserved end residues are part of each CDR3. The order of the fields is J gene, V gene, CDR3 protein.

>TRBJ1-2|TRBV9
CASSHTTGVYGYTF
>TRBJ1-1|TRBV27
CASSFLRNTEAFF
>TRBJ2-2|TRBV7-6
CASSPGQGATHGELFF
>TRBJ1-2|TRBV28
CASSPPEGRGLGGYTF
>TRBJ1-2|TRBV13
CASSRRTGEGYTF
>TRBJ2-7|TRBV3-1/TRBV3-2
CASSRGAGDYEQYF
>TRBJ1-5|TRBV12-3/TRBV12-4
CASSWRAGQPQHF
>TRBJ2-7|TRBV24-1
CATSDPLTGGEQYF
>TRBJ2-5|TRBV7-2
CASSLTTGEYAQYF
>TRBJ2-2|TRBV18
CASSPPAGTATGELFF
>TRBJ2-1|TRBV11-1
CASSLLRGRGGFEQFF
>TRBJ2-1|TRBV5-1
CASSLETGGAYNEQFF
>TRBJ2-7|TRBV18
CASSPGGRFYEQYF
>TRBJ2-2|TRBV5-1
CASSLAPGRGTNTGELFF
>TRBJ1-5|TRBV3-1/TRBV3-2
CASSQDRGQPQHF
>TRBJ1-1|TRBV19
CASSIGGSEAFF
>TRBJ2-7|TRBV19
CASSYGLAGTYEQYF
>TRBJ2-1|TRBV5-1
CASSPYDLGLQFF
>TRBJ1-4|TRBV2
CASSGGQGNEKLFF
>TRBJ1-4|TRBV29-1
CSVAFRGRGGNEKLFF
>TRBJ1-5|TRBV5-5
CASNIQVSNQPQHF
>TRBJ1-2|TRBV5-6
CASSAGWDGYTF
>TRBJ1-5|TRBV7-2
CASSLGFLEPQHF
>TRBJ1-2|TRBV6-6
CASSPPAGSGYTF
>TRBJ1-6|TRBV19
CASTISSDSNNSPLHF
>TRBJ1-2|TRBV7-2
CASSPKAGGYGYTF
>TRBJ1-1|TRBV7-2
CASSPGTGLQAFF
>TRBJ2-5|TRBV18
CASSPSPLGLAQETQYF
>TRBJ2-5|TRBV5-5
CASISWPGGGETQYF